What follows is one T cell receptor (beta chain) and its context. Its antigen is undetermined. The data stem from a study of Ad26.COV2.S vaccination and SARS-CoV-2 variants. Study background: Into the muscle, Ad26.COV2.S was dosed once or twice, 56 days apart. Study-wide results and limits: After vaccination, substantial breadth of spike-specific CD8+ and CD4+ responses was reported. The placebo group had lower spike-specific TCR breadth than the vaccine recipients did.

TCRdb keeps only in-frame clones here, not all; method: immunoSEQ multiplex PCR. This table has approximately 340,000 clones, more than 75% appearing once. V was cut by 2 bases and J by 3 bases, with 10 bases left in between. Germline CDR1 MNHEY, CDR2 SVGEGT. The CDR3 loop spans 15 amino acids. Treatment defined: around 19 received Ad26.COV2.S at low or high dose, single or two shots; 5 received placebo; per-sample allocation not given. Sampling occurred on day 63 after the first vaccine or placebo injection. The donor was a Boston adult aged 18-55 years. This chain connects TRBV6-2 or TRBV6-3 to TRBJ2-2; weak D call: TRBD1 (6 bases). This sequence was found in a person aged 18-65 years who received the Ad26.COV2.S COVID-19 vaccine or a placebo. This sample comprised peripheral blood, obtained in a trial of Ad26.COV2.S vaccine versus placebo. CDR3 amino acids: CASSYGGADTGELFF. In DNA form, the CDR3 reads TGTGCCAGCAGTTACGGGGGCGCCGACACCGGGGAGCTGTTTTTT.